This T cell receptor beta chain was captured by sequencing in a study of human T cells and chemical hapten exposure. Study background: For sensitization, 2% DPC was applied to a 2 cm by 2 cm patch of upper inner arm skin. The study, taken as a whole, reports: Patch test score showed a positive correlation with PT1 expanded TCR counts.

The time point: patch test 1, 2 weeks after DPC sensitization. As to treatment: therapeutic diphenylcyclopropenone sensitization with weekly scalp DPC. Non-pregnant alopecia patients aged 18 to 70, suitable for DPC therapy. With respect to this clonotype: Its antigen is undetermined.

The library tagged each cDNA molecule with unique molecular identifiers. TCRdb reanalysed the RACE reads using MiXCR and keeps one entry per CDR3 protein. Here the sample spans about 80,000 distinct CDR3 sequences, around 7% being singletons. The TCR was taken from a woman in her 30s with alopecia areata. Some clones in this sample may be carry-over from other donors' samples. The sequencing here drew on whole blood, taken in connection with sensitization to the hapten diphenylcyclopropenone (DPC).

The CDR3 sequence is CASRKRTGKPFSGANVLTF. The CDR3 coding sequence is TGTGCCAGTAGGAAAAGGACAGGCAAGCCCTTCTCTGGGGCCAACGTCCTGACTTTC. V usage is TRBV19 and J usage is TRBJ2-6, with 7 bases that match TRBD1. Germline CDR1 and CDR2: LNHDA and SQIVND (reference sequence). The CDR3 runs to 19 residues. Trimming removed 6 bases from V and 0 bases from J; junction bases left unmatched: 14.